This section outlines one T cell receptor beta chain sequence together with its context. Its antigen is not known. This sample stems from a study of persistence of HIV-infected CD4 T cells. Sequencing used immunoSEQ version 4 in survey mode. Clones were sequenced by immunoSEQ multiplex PCR, and TCRdb holds only the in-frame ones, with some missing. The sample carries over 10,000 clones, about 70% recorded once. Cells were stimulated with overlapping HIV-1 Gag 15-mer peptides. Responding CD4+ T cells were sorted by upregulation of both CD40 ligand and CD69. Trimming shortened V by 0 bases and J by 7 bases, and 14 bases separated the two germline ends. Germline lookup yields CDR1 SGHKS and CDR2 YYEKEE (reference sequence). The CDR3 runs to 15 residues.

The chain has TRBV5-5 and TRBJ1-5; the D gene is possibly TRBD1 (5 bases). The receptor's source is an adult man with HIV who was CMV-seropositive. Sequencing was performed on CD4+ T cells sorted from PBMCs after roughly 18-hour stimulation, taken from a patient who received antiretroviral therapy. The CDR3 DNA reads TGTGCCAGCAGCTTGGTCTCAGGGTCGCGACAGCCCCAGCATTTT. Translation: CASSLVSGSRQPQHF.